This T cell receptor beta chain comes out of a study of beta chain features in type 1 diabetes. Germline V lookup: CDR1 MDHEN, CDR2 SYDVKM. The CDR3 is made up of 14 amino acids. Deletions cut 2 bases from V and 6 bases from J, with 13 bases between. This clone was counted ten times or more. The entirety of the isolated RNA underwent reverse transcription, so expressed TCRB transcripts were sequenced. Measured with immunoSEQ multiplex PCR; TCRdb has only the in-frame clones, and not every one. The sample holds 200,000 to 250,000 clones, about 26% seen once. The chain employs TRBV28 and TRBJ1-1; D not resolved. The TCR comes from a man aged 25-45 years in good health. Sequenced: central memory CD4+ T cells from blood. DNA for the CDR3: TGTGCCAGCAGTTTACTCGCCGGGAAACCTGAAGCTTTCTTT. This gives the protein CASSLLAGKPEAFF.